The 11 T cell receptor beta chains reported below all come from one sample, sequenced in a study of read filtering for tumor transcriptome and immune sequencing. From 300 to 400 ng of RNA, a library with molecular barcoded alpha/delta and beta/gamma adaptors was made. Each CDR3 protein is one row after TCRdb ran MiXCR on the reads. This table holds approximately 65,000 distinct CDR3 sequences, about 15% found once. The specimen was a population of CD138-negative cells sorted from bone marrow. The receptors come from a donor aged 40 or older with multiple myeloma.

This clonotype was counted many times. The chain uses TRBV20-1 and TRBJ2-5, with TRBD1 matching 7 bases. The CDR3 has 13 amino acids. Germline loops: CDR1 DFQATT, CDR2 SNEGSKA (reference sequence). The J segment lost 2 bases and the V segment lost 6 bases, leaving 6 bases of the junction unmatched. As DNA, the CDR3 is TGCAGTGCCAGAACGGACAGGCAAGAGACCCAGTACTTC. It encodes CSARTDRQETQYF.

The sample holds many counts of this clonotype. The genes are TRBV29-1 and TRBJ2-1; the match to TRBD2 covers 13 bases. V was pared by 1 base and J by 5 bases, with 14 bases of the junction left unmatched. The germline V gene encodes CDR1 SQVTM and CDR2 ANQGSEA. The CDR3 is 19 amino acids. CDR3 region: CSVEGVGTSGISRNNEQFF. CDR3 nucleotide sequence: TGCAGCGTTGAAGGTGTGGGGACTAGCGGGATCTCTCGGAACAATGAGCAGTTCTTC.

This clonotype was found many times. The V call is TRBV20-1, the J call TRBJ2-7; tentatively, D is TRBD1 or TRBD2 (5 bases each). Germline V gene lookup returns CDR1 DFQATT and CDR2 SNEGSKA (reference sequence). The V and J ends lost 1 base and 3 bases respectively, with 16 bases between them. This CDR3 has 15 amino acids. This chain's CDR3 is CSARVSRGPIYEQYF. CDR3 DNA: TGCAGTGCTAGAGTTTCGAGGGGACCCATCTACGAGCAGTACTTC.

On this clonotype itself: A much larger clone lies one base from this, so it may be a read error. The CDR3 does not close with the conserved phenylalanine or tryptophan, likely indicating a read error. The CDR3 reads CASSPAGTSGTDTQYL. Here the CDR3 DNA reads TGTGCCAGCAGCCCTGCCGGGACTAGCGGCACAGATACGCAGTATCTT. The V call is TRBV13, the J call TRBJ2-3, with 10 bases identical to TRBD2. This CDR3 region has 16 residues. V trimming: 5 bases; J trimming: 1 base; junction bases outside the gene matches: 6. CDR1 and CDR2 (germline): PRHDT, FYEKMQ (reference sequence).

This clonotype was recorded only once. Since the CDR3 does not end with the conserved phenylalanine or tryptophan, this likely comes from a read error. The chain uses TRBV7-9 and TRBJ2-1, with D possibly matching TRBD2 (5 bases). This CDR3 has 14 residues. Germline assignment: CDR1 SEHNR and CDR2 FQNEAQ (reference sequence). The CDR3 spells CASSFLADYNGQFS. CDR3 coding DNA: TGTGCCAGCAGCTTTCTCGCTGACTACAATGGGCAGTTCTCC.

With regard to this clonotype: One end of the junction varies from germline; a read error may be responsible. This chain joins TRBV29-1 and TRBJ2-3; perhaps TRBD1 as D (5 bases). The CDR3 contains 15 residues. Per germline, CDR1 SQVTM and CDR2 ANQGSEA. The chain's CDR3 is CSVETRWSATGTQYF. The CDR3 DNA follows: TGCAGCGTTGAAACCCGGTGGTCGGCCACAGGTACGCAGTATTTT.

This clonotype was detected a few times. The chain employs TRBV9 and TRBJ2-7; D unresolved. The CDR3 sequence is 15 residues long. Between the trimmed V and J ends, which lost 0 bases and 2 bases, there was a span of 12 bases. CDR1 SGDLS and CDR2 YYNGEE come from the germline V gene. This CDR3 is CASSVDVDRTYEQYF. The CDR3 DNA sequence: TGTGCCAGCAGCGTAGACGTCGACCGCACCTACGAGCAGTACTTC.

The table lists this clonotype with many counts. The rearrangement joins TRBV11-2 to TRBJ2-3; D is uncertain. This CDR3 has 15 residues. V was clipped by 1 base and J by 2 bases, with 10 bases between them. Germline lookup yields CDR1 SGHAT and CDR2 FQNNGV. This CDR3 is CASSLGDSTTDTQYF. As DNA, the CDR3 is TGTGCCAGCAGCTTAGGTGACTCGACCACAGATACGCAGTATTTT.

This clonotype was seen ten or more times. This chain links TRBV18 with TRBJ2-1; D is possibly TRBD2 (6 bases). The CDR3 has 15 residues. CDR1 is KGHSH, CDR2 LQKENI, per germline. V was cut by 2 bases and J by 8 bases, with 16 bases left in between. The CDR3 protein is CASSPMARRGDEQFF. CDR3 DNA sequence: TGTGCCAGCTCACCAATGGCGAGGCGGGGCGATGAGCAGTTCTTC.

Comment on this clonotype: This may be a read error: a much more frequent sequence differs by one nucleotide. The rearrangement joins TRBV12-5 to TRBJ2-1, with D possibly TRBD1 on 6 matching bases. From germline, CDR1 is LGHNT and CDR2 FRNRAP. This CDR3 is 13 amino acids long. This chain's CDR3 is CAAGDTKFNEQFF. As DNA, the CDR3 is TGTGCAGCTGGGGACACTAAGTTCAATGAGCAGTTCTTC.

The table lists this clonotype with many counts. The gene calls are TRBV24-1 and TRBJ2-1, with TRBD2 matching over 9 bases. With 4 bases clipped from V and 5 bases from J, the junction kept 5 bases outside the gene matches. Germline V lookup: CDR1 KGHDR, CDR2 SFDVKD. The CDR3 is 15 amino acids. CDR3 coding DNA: TGTGCCACCAGTGAAAAGACTAGCGGCCACAATGAGCAGTTCTTC. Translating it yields CATSEKTSGHNEQFF.